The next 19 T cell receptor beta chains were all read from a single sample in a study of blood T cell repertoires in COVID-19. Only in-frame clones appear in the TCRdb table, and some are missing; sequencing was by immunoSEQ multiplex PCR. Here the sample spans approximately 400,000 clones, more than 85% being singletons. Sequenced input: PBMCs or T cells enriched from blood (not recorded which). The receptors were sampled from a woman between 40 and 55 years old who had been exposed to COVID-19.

CDR3 bases: TGTGCCAGTAGTCACAGGGGCGCCGGGGAGCTGTTTTTT. Its protein product is CASSHRGAGELFF. This chain uses TRBV19 with TRBJ2-2; TRBD1 matches 7 bases. The CDR3 totals 13 residues. CDR1 LNHDA and CDR2 SQIVND come from the germline V gene (reference sequence). V dropped 5 bases and J dropped 6; count of bases not matched to a gene: 3.

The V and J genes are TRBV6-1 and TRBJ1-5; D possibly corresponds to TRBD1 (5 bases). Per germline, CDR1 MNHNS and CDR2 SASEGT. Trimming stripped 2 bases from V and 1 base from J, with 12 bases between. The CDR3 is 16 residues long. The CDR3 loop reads CASSELDTRSNQPQHF. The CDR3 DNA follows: TGTGCCAGCAGTGAATTGGACACACGGAGCAATCAGCCCCAGCATTTT.

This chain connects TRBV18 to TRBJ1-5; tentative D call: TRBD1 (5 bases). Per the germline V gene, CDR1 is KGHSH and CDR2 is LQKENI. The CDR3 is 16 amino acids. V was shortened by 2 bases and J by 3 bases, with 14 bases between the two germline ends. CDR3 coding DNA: TGTGCCAGCTCACCATCAGGGTCCCTCGTCAATCAGCCCCAGCATTTT. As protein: CASSPSGSLVNQPQHF.

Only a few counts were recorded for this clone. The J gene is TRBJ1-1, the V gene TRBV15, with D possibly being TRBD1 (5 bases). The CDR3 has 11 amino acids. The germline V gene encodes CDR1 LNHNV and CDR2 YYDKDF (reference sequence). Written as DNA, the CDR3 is TGTCGCAGGGCCATGAACACTGAAGCTTTCTTT. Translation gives CRRAMNTEAFF. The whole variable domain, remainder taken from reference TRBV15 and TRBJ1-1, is DAMVIQNPRYQVTQFGKPVTLSCSQTLNHNVMYWYQQKSSQAPKLLFHYYDKDFNNEADTPDNFQSRRPNTSFCFLDIRSPGLGDTAMYLCRRAMNTEAFFGQGTRLTVV.

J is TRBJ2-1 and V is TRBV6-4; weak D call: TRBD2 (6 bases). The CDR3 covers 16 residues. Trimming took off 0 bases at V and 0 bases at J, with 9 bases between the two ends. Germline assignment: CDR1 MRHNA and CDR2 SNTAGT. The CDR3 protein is CASSDSSGGSYNEQFF. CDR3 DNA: TGTGCCAGCAGTGACTCGTCCGGGGGCTCCTACAATGAGCAGTTCTTC.

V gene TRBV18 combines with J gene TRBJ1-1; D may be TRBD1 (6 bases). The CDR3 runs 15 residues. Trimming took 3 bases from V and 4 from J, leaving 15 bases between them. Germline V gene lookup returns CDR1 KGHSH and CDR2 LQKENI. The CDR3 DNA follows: TGTGCCAGCTCACCGAACCGGGACACCGTCACTGAAGCTTTCTTT. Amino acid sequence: CASSPNRDTVTEAFF.

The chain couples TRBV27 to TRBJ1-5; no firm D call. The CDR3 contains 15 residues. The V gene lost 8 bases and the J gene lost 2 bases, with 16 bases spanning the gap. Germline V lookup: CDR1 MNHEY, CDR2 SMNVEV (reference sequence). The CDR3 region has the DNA TGTGCCAGCCTTCTTGACTGGGTTGGCAATCAGCCCCAGCATTTT. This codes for CASLLDWVGNQPQHF.

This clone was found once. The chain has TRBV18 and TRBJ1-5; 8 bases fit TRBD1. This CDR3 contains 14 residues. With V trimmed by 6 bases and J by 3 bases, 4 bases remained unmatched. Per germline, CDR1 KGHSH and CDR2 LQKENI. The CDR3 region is CASSRTGSNQPQHF. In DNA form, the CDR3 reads TGTGCCAGCTCTCGGACAGGGTCCAATCAGCCCCAGCATTTT. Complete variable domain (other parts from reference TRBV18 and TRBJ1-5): NAGVMQNPRHLVRRRGQEARLRCSPMKGHSHVYWYRQLPEEGLKFMVYLQKENIIDESGMPKERFSAEFPKEGPSILRIQQVVRGDSAAYFCASSRTGSNQPQHFGDGTRLSIL.

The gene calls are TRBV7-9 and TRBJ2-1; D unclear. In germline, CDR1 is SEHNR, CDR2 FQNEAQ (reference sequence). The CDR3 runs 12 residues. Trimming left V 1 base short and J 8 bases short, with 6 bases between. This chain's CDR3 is CASSLERDEQFF. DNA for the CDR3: TGTGCCAGCAGCTTAGAGCGTGATGAGCAGTTCTTC.

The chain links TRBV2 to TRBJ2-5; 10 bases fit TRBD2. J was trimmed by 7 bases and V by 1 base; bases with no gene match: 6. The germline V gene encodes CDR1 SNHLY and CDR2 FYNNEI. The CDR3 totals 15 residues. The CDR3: CASSEEELAGSTQYF. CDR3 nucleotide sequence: TGTGCCAGCAGTGAAGAGGAACTAGCGGGGTCGACCCAGTACTTC.

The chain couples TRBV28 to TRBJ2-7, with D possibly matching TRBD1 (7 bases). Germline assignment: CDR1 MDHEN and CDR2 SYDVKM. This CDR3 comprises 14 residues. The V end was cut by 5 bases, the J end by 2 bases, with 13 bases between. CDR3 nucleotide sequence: TGTGCCAGCAGTCCAGGGGGGTTTGCCTACGAGCAGTACTTC. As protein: CASSPGGFAYEQYF.

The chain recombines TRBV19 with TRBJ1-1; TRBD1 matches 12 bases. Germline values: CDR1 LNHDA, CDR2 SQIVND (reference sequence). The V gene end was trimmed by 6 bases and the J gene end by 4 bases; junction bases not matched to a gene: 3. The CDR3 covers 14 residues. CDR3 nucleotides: TGTGCCAGTAGGGGACAGGGGGCTGGCACTGAAGCTTTCTTT. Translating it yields CASRGQGAGTEAFF.

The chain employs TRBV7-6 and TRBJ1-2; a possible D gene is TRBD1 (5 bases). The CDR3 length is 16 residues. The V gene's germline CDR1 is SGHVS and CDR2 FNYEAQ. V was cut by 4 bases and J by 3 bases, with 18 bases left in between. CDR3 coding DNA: TGTGCCAGCAGCTCCCTAGCGGCGGGGGTGGACTATGGCTACACCTTC. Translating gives CASSSLAAGVDYGYTF.

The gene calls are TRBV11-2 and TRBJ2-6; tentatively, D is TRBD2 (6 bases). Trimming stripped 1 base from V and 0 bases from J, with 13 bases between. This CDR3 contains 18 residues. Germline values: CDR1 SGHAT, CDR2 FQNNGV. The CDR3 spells CASSLGRGTFSGANVLTF. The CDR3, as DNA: TGTGCCAGCAGCTTAGGGAGGGGCACTTTCTCTGGGGCCAACGTCCTGACTTTC.

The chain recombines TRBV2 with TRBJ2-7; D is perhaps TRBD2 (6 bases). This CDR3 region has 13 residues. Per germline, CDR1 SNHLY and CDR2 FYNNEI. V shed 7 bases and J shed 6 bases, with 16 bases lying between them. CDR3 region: CASKLGGPPEQYF. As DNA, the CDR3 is TGTGCCAGCAAGTTGGGGGGTCCCCCCGAGCAGTACTTC.

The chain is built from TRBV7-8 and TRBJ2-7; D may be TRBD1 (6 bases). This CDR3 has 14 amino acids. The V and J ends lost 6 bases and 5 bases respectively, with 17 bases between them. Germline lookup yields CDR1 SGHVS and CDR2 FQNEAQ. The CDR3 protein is CASSSVHRQDEQYF. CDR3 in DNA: TGTGCCAGCAGTAGCGTCCACCGACAGGACGAGCAGTACTTC.

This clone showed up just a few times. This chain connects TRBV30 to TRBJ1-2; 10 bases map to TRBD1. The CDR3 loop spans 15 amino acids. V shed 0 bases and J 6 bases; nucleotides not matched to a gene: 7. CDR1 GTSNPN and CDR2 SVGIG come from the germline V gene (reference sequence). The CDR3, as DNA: TGTGCCTGGAGTGTACTTGGGACAGGGGTCGATGGCTACACCTTC. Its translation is CAWSVLGTGVDGYTF.

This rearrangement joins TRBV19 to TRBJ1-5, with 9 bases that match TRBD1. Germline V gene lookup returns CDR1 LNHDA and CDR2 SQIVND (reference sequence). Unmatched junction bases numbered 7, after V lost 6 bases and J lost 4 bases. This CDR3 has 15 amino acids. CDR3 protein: CASRDSGQGNQPQHF. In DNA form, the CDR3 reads TGTGCCAGTAGGGACTCGGGACAGGGAAATCAGCCCCAGCATTTT.

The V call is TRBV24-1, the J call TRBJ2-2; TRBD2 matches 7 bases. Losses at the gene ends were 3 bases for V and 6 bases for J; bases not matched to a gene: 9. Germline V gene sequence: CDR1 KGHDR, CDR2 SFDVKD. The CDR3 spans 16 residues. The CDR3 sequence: CATSDPGGARPGELFF. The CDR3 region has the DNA TGTGCCACCAGTGATCCGGGGGGAGCGCGGCCCGGGGAGCTGTTTTTT.